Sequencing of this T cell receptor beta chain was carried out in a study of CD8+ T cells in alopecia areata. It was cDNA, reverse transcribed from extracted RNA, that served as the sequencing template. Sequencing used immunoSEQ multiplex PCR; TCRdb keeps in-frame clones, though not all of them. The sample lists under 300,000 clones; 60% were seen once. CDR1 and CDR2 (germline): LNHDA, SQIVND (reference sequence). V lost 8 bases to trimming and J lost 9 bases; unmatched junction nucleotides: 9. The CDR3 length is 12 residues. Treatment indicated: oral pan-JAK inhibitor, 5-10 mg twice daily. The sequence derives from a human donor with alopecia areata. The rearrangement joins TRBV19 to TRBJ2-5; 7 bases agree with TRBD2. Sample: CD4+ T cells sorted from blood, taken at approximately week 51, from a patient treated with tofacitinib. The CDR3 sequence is CASDPGGSAQYF. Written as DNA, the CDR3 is TGTGCCAGTGACCCCGGGGGGTCCGCCCAGTACTTC.